What follows is one TCR beta chain and its context. Germline-derived CDR1 and CDR2 are LGHDT and YNNKEL (reference sequence). The CDR3 covers 16 residues. The V and J ends lost 4 bases and 3 bases, in that order; junction bases with no gene match: 9. The source of the sample is a study of blood T cell repertoires in COVID-19. As for the study in general: Sites in the United States, Italy and Spain provided acute and convalescent COVID-19 samples.

Participants were placed into cohorts based on the clinical history they reported. Methods used by the authors: Using reference gene primer amplification, nucleated cell counts were estimated. The protocol was immunoSEQ multiplex PCR, while the TCRdb copy is restricted to in-frame clones and leaves out a portion. From that table come the V and J calls and clone size; the DNA was used to work out D and trimming. The table lists approximately 490,000 clones, around 90% of them singletons. The sequence derives from a woman in her late teens or twenties who had recovered from COVID-19. V and J are TRBV3-1 (or the pseudogene TRBV3-2) and TRBJ1-1; 9 bases match TRBD1. Sequences were obtained from PBMCs or T cells enriched from blood (not recorded which). The CDR3 reads CASSLLRDRDDTEAFF. CDR3 coding DNA: TGTGCCAGCAGCCTCCTACGGGACAGGGATGACACTGAAGCTTTCTTT.